Each of the 31 T cell receptor beta chains below was sequenced from the same sample in a study of shared T cell receptors in the human thymus. Profiling relied on immunoSEQ multiplex PCR, and the TCRdb table lists in-frame clones only, not all of them. The table includes approximately 400,000 clones, approximately 95% detected once. The sample consisted of thymocytes. The receptor source for this set is a human donor.

This chain links TRBV7-9 with TRBJ2-1; D is undetermined. The CDR3 is 11 residues long. V lost 4 bases, J lost 7 bases, and 5 bases lay in between. CDR1 and CDR2 from the germline V gene are SEHNR and FQNEAQ (reference sequence). As DNA, the CDR3 is TGTGCCAGCAGCTCCTTAAATGAGCAGTTCTTC. Its translation is CASSSLNEQFF.

This clone has a single count. The chain combines TRBV5-1 with TRBJ1-5; 8 bases map to TRBD1. The CDR3 covers 15 residues. V lost 0 bases to trimming and J lost 3 bases; unmatched junction nucleotides: 2. From germline, CDR1 is SGHRS and CDR2 YFSETQ. CDR3 protein: CASSLAGQDNQPQHF. The CDR3 nucleotides read TGCGCCAGCAGCTTGGCGGGACAGGACAATCAGCCCCAGCATTTT.

This clone was recorded only once. This chain joins TRBV28 and TRBJ2-5; D may be TRBD2 (5 bases). The V and J ends lost 5 bases and 10 bases respectively, with 11 bases between them. The CDR3 spans 11 residues. The germline gives CDR1 MDHEN, CDR2 SYDVKM. CDR3 protein: CASSTTGSQYF. The CDR3 DNA reads as TGTGCCAGCAGTACCACTGGGAGCCAGTACTTC.

The chain combines TRBV5-1 with TRBJ2-7, with unresolved D. This CDR3 has 14 residues. Looked up from germline, CDR1 is SGHRS and CDR2 is YFSETQ. The V end was cut by 4 bases, the J end by 1 base, with 12 bases between. CDR3 coding DNA: TGCGCCAGCAGCCCGAGTGACCGTTCCTACGAGCAGTACTTC. It codes for CASSPSDRSYEQYF.

The chain recombines TRBV11-2 with TRBJ2-3; a possible D gene is TRBD1 (5 bases). CDR1 and CDR2 from the germline V gene are SGHAT and FQNNGV. Trimming removed 2 bases from V and 2 bases from J, with 14 bases in between. This CDR3 comprises 16 residues. This CDR3 is CASSLRLQGSTDTQYF. DNA for the CDR3: TGTGCCAGCAGCTTACGACTCCAGGGATCCACAGATACGCAGTATTTT.

This chain connects TRBV11-1 to TRBJ2-1; 11 positions agree with TRBD2. The V gene's germline CDR1 is SGHAT and CDR2 FQDESV (reference sequence). The CDR3 totals 16 residues. V shed 4 bases and J 7 bases; nucleotides not matched to a gene: 9. The CDR3 loop is CASSSDLTSGSNEQFF. The CDR3 nucleotides are TGTGCCAGCAGCTCCGATCTAACTAGCGGGAGTAATGAGCAGTTCTTC.

V gene TRBV19 combines with J gene TRBJ1-1; a possible D gene is TRBD1 (6 bases). The CDR3 totals 16 residues. Trimming left V 6 bases short and J 1 base short, with 18 bases between. The V gene's germline CDR1 is LNHDA and CDR2 SQIVND (reference sequence). The CDR3 DNA is TGTGCCAGTAGCCCACATTTCTACAGGGAGAACACTGAAGCTTTCTTT. Translated: CASSPHFYRENTEAFF.

The chain couples TRBV2 to TRBJ2-7; TRBD2 agrees at 12 bases. Germline values: CDR1 SNHLY, CDR2 FYNNEI. The CDR3 has 16 residues. Unmatched junction bases numbered 6, after V lost 1 base and J lost 5 bases. The CDR3 DNA sequence: TGTGCCAGCAGTGAAGGGACTAGCGGGATTTTTAACGAGCAGTACTTC. Protein sequence: CASSEGTSGIFNEQYF.

This chain links TRBV25-1 with TRBJ1-5; 10 nucleotides line up with TRBD1. The ends lost 10 bases at V and 2 bases at J; junction bases unmatched: 8. The CDR3 loop spans 15 amino acids. CDR1 is MGHDK, CDR2 SYGVNS, per germline. CDR3 sequence (DNA): TGTGCCAAAAAGGACAGGGGGGACGGCAATCAGCCCCAGCATTTT. Translated: CAKKDRGDGNQPQHF.

The rearrangement links TRBV7-3 to TRBJ1-2, with D unclear. The CDR3 covers 14 residues. Trimming took 1 base from V and 6 from J, leaving 12 bases between them. CDR1 is SGHTA and CDR2 is FQGTGA in the germline V gene. The DNA for the CDR3 is TGTGCCAGCAGCTTAAGACGGACCAAGGATGGCTACACCTTC. Protein sequence: CASSLRRTKDGYTF.

The chain carries TRBV30 and TRBJ2-1, with 8 nucleotides matching TRBD2. CDR3 length: 18 amino acids. J gave up 0 bases and V 1 base, and 11 bases lay outside the gene matches. Germline V CDR1 and CDR2: GTSNPN, SVGIG (reference sequence). Here the CDR3 reads CAWSAGRATEDSYNEQFF. For the CDR3, the DNA is TGTGCCTGGAGTGCCGGGAGGGCCACCGAAGACTCCTACAATGAGCAGTTCTTC.

The gene calls are TRBV28 and TRBJ2-7; 8 nucleotides align to TRBD1. From germline, CDR1 is MDHEN and CDR2 SYDVKM. The V segment lost 3 bases and the J segment 5 bases; nucleotides outside the gene matches: 9. CDR3 length: 15 amino acids. CDR3 nucleotides: TGTGCCAGCAGTTTCCAACAGGGGGGAGGAGACGAGCAGTACTTC. This codes for CASSFQQGGGDEQYF.

The chain uses TRBV4-1 and TRBJ1-1, with a tentative D call TRBD1 (5 bases). CDR1 is MGHRA, CDR2 YSYEKL, per germline. This CDR3 spans 19 amino acids. Trimming removed 0 bases from V and 0 bases from J, with 20 bases in between. CDR3 region: CASSQESPETETMNTEAFF. DNA of the CDR3: TGCGCCAGCAGCCAAGAGAGTCCCGAGACAGAGACCATGAACACTGAAGCTTTCTTT.

The V and J genes are TRBV7-3 and TRBJ2-1; maybe TRBD2 (6 bases). V was pared by 1 base and J by 3 bases, with 19 bases between. Germline V gene data show CDR1 as SGHTA and CDR2 as FQGTGA. The CDR3 sequence is 18 residues long. The CDR3 here is CASSLNGGGRRVYNEQFF. The CDR3 nucleotides are TGTGCCAGCAGCTTAAATGGTGGGGGGAGGCGTGTCTACAATGAGCAGTTCTTC. Full variable domain (remainder filled in from reference TRBV7-3 and TRBJ2-1): GAGVSQTPSNKVTEKGKYVELRCDPISGHTALYWYRQSLGQGPEFLIYFQGTGAADDSGLPNDRFFAVRPEGSVSTLKIQRTERGDSAVYLCASSLNGGGRRVYNEQFFGPGTRLTVL.

The chain uses TRBV14 and TRBJ2-1; D is possibly TRBD2 (5 bases). V lost 0 bases and J lost 8, with 11 bases in between. Germline loops: CDR1 SGHDN, CDR2 FVKESK. The CDR3 totals 14 residues. This CDR3 reads CASSQEEGSDEQFF. DNA of the CDR3: TGTGCCAGCAGCCAAGAAGAAGGGAGCGATGAGCAGTTCTTC.

The V and J genes are TRBV5-1 and TRBJ1-6, with D possibly matching TRBD1 (5 bases). This CDR3 region has 17 residues. V was shortened by 4 bases and J by 7 bases, with 21 bases between the two germline ends. Germline-derived CDR1 and CDR2 are SGHRS and YFSETQ. CDR3 sequence reads: CASSRGLMSSGNSPLHF. DNA of the CDR3: TGCGCCAGCAGCCGGGGACTGATGAGCTCCGGGAATTCACCCCTCCACTTT.

The CDR3 protein is CASSASGTSERDTQYF. The CDR3 coding sequence is TGTGCCAGCAGTGCTTCCGGGACTAGCGAAAGAGATACGCAGTATTTT. The chain employs TRBV27 and TRBJ2-3; 10 bases are shared with TRBD2. Germline CDR1 reads MNHEY; CDR2 reads SMNVEV (reference sequence). Trimming cost V 5 bases and J 5 bases; bases outside gene matches: 10. This CDR3 region has 16 residues.

The chain combines TRBV7-6 with TRBJ2-7; D is ambiguous. The germline V and J ends were trimmed by 5 bases and 6 bases, with 17 bases remaining between them. Germline V gene sequence: CDR1 SGHVS, CDR2 FNYEAQ. The CDR3 loop spans 14 amino acids. The CDR3 region is CASSRVLRPSEQYF. The CDR3 DNA is TGTGCCAGCAGCCGGGTTCTGCGCCCCTCCGAGCAGTACTTC.

V and J are TRBV29-1 and TRBJ2-4; possibly TRBD2 for D (5 bases). Trimming removed 0 bases at V and 7 bases at J, with 16 bases between. This CDR3 has 15 amino acids. Germline V gene lookup returns CDR1 SQVTM and CDR2 ANQGSEA. Here the CDR3 reads CSVEEWLAFGNIQYF. The CDR3 DNA reads as TGCAGCGTTGAAGAATGGCTAGCATTTGGGAACATTCAGTACTTC.

The V and J genes are TRBV2 and TRBJ2-1; 9 bases map to TRBD2. This CDR3 comprises 19 residues. The germline V gene has CDR1 SNHLY and CDR2 FYNNEI. J was trimmed by 4 bases and V by 3 bases; bases with no gene match: 16. DNA of the CDR3: TGTGCCAGCAGTGATCGGTTAGGTAGCGGGAGAGGGCTATACAATGAGCAGTTCTTC. This codes for CASSDRLGSGRGLYNEQFF.

This rearrangement joins TRBV25-1 to TRBJ1-2; the D gene is possibly TRBD1 (6 bases). The CDR3 is made up of 14 amino acids. Germline CDR1 and CDR2: MGHDK and SYGVNS. V lost 2 bases and J 4 bases, leaving 11 bases between the germline ends. CDR3: CASSEQQGGYGYTF. CDR3 sequence (DNA): TGTGCCAGCAGTGAACAACAGGGAGGCTATGGCTACACCTTC.

J is TRBJ1-1 and V is TRBV4-3; maybe TRBD1 (6 bases). CDR1 and CDR2 from the germline V gene are LGHNA and YSLEER. CDR3 length: 18 amino acids. V was trimmed by 4 bases and J by 5 bases, leaving 26 bases between them. This CDR3 is CASSPFGSTGSVGTEAFF. The CDR3 DNA follows: TGCGCCAGCAGCCCCTTCGGGTCGACAGGAAGTGTAGGGACTGAAGCTTTCTTT.

J is TRBJ1-1 and V is TRBV4-1; D may be TRBD1 (6 bases). This CDR3 spans 14 amino acids. Germline CDR1 is MGHRA and CDR2 is YSYEKL. Trimming took off 0 bases at V and 5 bases at J, with 10 bases between the two ends. The CDR3 loop reads CASSQDGGGTEAFF. The CDR3 bases are TGCGCCAGCAGCCAAGACGGAGGGGGAACTGAAGCTTTCTTT.

The chain links TRBV28 to TRBJ1-4; 7 bases fit TRBD1. The trim removed 3 bases at V and 5 bases at J, leaving 9 bases unmatched. The CDR3 is made up of 16 amino acids. Germline-derived CDR1 and CDR2 are MDHEN and SYDVKM. In DNA, the CDR3 is TGTGCCAGCAGTTTGGGCCCCCCAGGGGGGAATGAAAAACTGTTTTTT. This codes for CASSLGPPGGNEKLFF.

The chain is built from TRBV2 and TRBJ1-2; D perhaps matches TRBD1 (5 bases). Germline CDR1 reads SNHLY; CDR2 reads FYNNEI. The CDR3 totals 18 residues. Trimming stripped 7 bases from V and 4 bases from J, with 28 bases between. The CDR3 DNA sequence: TGTGCCAGCACCTCGGCTGTGTGGGGGGGGACGGGAGGCTATGGCTACACCTTC. Its protein is CASTSAVWGGTGGYGYTF.

The V gene is TRBV30, the J gene TRBJ2-5; TRBD2 agrees at 9 bases. The V segment lost 4 bases and the J segment 5 bases; nucleotides outside the gene matches: 5. The CDR3 sequence is 13 residues long. The V gene's germline CDR1 is GTSNPN and CDR2 SVGIG (reference sequence). DNA of the CDR3: TGTGCCTGGACTAGCGGACTAGCGGAGACCCAGTACTTC. Translating it yields CAWTSGLAETQYF.

The V gene is TRBV4-1, the J gene TRBJ1-4, with D possibly being TRBD1 (6 bases). Per germline, CDR1 MGHRA and CDR2 YSYEKL. Trimming left V 4 bases short and J 8 bases short, with 14 bases between. This CDR3 has 14 residues. CDR3 in DNA: TGCGCCAGCAGCCCTCAGGGGCTACGGGAAAAACTGTTTTTT. This encodes CASSPQGLREKLFF.

The chain links TRBV18 to TRBJ1-5; possible D gene TRBD1, 5 bases. Trimming cost V 6 bases and J 1 base, with 13 bases left between them. The CDR3 extends over 15 amino acids. CDR1 is KGHSH and CDR2 is LQKENI in the germline V gene. In DNA form, the CDR3 reads TGTGCCAGCTCGCGCCGGGACGGGAGCAATCAGCCCCAGCATTTT. Translated, it gives CASSRRDGSNQPQHF.

The rearrangement uses TRBV6-5 and TRBJ1-2; 8 nucleotides agree with TRBD1. CDR1 is MNHEY and CDR2 is SVGAGI in the germline V gene. The CDR3 is 14 residues long. With V trimmed by 6 bases and J by 4 bases, 7 bases remained unmatched. In DNA form, the CDR3 reads TGTGCCAGCAGCCCCCGGACAGGGACCTATGGCTACACCTTC. Translation: CASSPRTGTYGYTF.

This clone was counted once. This chain links TRBV5-1 with TRBJ2-7; 8 bases line up with TRBD2. This CDR3 is 17 amino acids long. Germline V gives CDR1 SGHRS, CDR2 YFSETQ. V gave up 6 bases and J gave up 4 bases; unmatched junction bases: 18. The CDR3 sequence is CASTTSLNGTRIYEQYF. The CDR3 DNA reads TGCGCCAGCACCACCTCCTTAAACGGGACTAGGATTTACGAGCAGTACTTC.

The chain joins TRBV6-6 to TRBJ2-4; 8 bases map to TRBD2. V was clipped by 7 bases and J by 5 bases; unmatched bases: 13. Germline V gene sequence: CDR1 MNHNY, CDR2 SVGAGI (reference sequence). This CDR3 is 16 amino acids long. The CDR3 sequence is CASIPPTGGGENIQYF. The DNA of the CDR3 is TGTGCCAGCATTCCCCCCACGGGAGGGGGTGAAAACATTCAGTACTTC.